A single sample is the source of the 11 T cell receptor beta chains below, sequenced in a study of cytomegalovirus exposure and HLA in healthy donors listed by TCRdb under 2017. The protocol used for the library was the immunoSEQ multiplex PCR assay. The multiplex PCR relied on a mix of 60 forward primers for TCR Vbeta segments and 13 reverse primers for TCR Jbeta segments. In TCRdb, the immuneACCESS table is reduced to in-frame sequences with V and J assigned. These tables do not hold every clone; where another copy was compared, an unresolved V gene accounts for under half, and the others remain unexplained. For this sample the table gives approximately 82,000 clones, of which roughly 79% were detected only once. Roughly 1.5% of the sample rests with the top ten. Material: PBMCs. These receptors originate from a man aged 40-55 years in good health and CMV-seronegative.

The V and J genes are TRBV7-2 and TRBJ2-1; 7 bases line up with TRBD2. V was pared by 3 bases and J by 3 bases, with 5 bases of the junction left unmatched. This CDR3 region has 15 residues. Germline-derived CDR1 and CDR2 are SGHTA and FQGNSA. CDR3 DNA: TGTGCCAGCAGCTTTGGAGCGGGGTTCTACAATGAGCAGTTCTTC. As protein: CASSFGAGFYNEQFF.

The V gene is TRBV6-5, the J gene TRBJ2-5, with D possibly being TRBD1 (5 bases). Germline CDR1 and CDR2: MNHEY and SVGAGI. The V end lost 2 bases, the J end lost 5 bases, and 18 bases lay between the germline ends. This CDR3 has 16 residues. This CDR3 reads CASSYVGSRAGETQYF. In nucleotides, the CDR3 is TGTGCCAGCAGTTACGTCGGTAGTCGGGCAGGGGAGACCCAGTACTTC.

This chain connects TRBV2 to TRBJ1-5; no definite D call. V dropped 4 bases and J dropped 3 bases, with 7 bases sitting between them. CDR1 is SNHLY, CDR2 FYNNEI, per germline. The length of the CDR3 is 13 residues. CDR3 in amino acids: CASSGQYNQPQHF. DNA of the CDR3: TGTGCCAGCAGTGGGCAGTACAATCAGCCCCAGCATTTT.

The chain joins TRBV28 to TRBJ1-5; D is perhaps TRBD1 (5 bases). This CDR3 region has 15 residues. Germline CDR1 is MDHEN and CDR2 is SYDVKM. V was cut by 2 bases and J by 5 bases, with 13 bases left in between. CDR3 sequence: CASSLPAGQHQPQHF. The CDR3 nucleotides are TGTGCCAGCAGTTTACCGGCAGGGCAGCATCAGCCCCAGCATTTT.

This rearrangement joins TRBV29-1 to TRBJ1-1; TRBD1 aligns across 7 bases. Germline values: CDR1 SQVTM, CDR2 ANQGSEA. The CDR3 has 14 amino acids. V was clipped by 5 bases and J by 5 bases; unmatched bases: 11. CDR3 coding DNA: TGCAGCGTTTCCGTAAACAGGGGAGAAACTGAAGCTTTCTTT. This encodes CSVSVNRGETEAFF. The full variable domain, with the rest looked up from reference TRBV29-1 and TRBJ1-1, is SAVISQKPSRDICQRGTSLTIQCQVDSQVTMMFWYRQQPGQSLTLIATANQGSEATYESGFVIDKFPISRPNLTFSTLTVSNMSPEDSSIYLCSVSVNRGETEAFFGQGTRLTVV.

The table lists this clone with a count of one. The gene calls are TRBV28 and TRBJ1-4; D gene unclear. V was shortened by 5 bases and J by 1 base, with 8 bases between the two germline ends. Germline CDR1 and CDR2: MDHEN and SYDVKM. The CDR3 runs 14 residues. CDR3: CASSPTGTNEKLFF. The CDR3 DNA is TGTGCCAGCAGTCCCACCGGAACTAATGAAAAACTGTTTTTT.

This clone was recorded a few times. The chain links TRBV10-3 to TRBJ2-1; 11 bases map to TRBD2. Trimming removed 4 bases from V and 10 bases from J; junction bases left unmatched: 9. The CDR3 length is 15 residues. Per the germline V gene, CDR1 is ENHRY and CDR2 is SYGVKD. The CDR3 is CAISGGLAEPREQFF. The CDR3 DNA follows: TGTGCCATCAGTGGGGGACTAGCGGAACCACGGGAGCAGTTCTTC.

CDR3 region: CASTLRNYVFEAFF. The CDR3, as DNA: TGTGCCAGCACCTTGAGGAACTATGTATTTGAAGCTTTCTTT. This rearrangement joins TRBV13 to TRBJ1-1; D is ambiguous. Trimming removed 7 bases at V and 7 bases at J, with 19 bases between. The CDR3 totals 14 residues. In germline, CDR1 is PRHDT, CDR2 FYEKMQ (reference sequence).

The chain employs TRBV6-1 and TRBJ2-6; tentatively, D is TRBD1 (6 bases). The CDR3 has 17 residues. The V and J ends lost 3 bases and 0 bases respectively, with 12 bases between them. Germline CDR1 MNHNS, CDR2 SASEGT. CDR3 nucleotide sequence: TGTGCCAGCAGTGATCCGGGACACCCCTCTGGGGCCAACGTCCTGACTTTC. Translating it yields CASSDPGHPSGANVLTF.

V and J are TRBV30 and TRBJ1-1; possible D gene TRBD1, 5 bases. CDR1 and CDR2 (germline): GTSNPN, SVGIG (reference sequence). Trimming removed 3 bases from V and 11 bases from J, with 19 bases in between. The CDR3 loop spans 13 amino acids. For the CDR3, the DNA is TGTGCCTGGAGCTTTGGGTGGGGGGGTAACGCTTTCTTT. Its translation is CAWSFGWGGNAFF.

The CDR3 region is CASSSQYRQEAFF. The CDR3, as DNA: TGTGCCAGCAGTTCCCAATACAGACAGGAAGCTTTCTTT. The chain employs TRBV27 and TRBJ1-1, with D perhaps matching TRBD1 (5 bases). CDR1 and CDR2 from the germline V gene are MNHEY and SMNVEV (reference sequence). Between the trimmed V and J ends, which lost 4 bases and 8 bases, there was a span of 14 bases. This CDR3 spans 13 amino acids.